This T cell receptor (beta chain) was identified in a study of identical twins. Findings and caveats of the study: It was out-of-frame TCR alpha sharing in monozygotic twins that models underestimated. Memory repertoires showed no such pattern, whereas abundant cord blood beta clonotypes carried fewer insertions.

A universal primer site was added by template switching, and unique molecular identifiers were carried by the cDNA. TCRdb recomputed calls from the 5' RACE reads with MiXCR, one row per CDR3 protein. The table has 550,000 to 700,000 distinct CDR3 sequences, more than 9% seen once; the top ten hold roughly 3.2%. With regard to this clonotype: What it binds is unknown.

This CDR3 is 15 amino acids long. Trimming removed 4 bases from V and 8 bases from J; junction bases left unmatched: 8. Germline V gene data show CDR1 as MDHEN and CDR2 as SYDVKM. The same specimen was also included in a second study, on yellow fever vaccine responses in identical twins.

Sequenced input: PBMCs. This chain joins TRBV28 and TRBJ2-1, with TRBD1 matching 10 bases. The sequence was obtained from a young woman in good health. The CDR3 spells CASSSPGQGLDEQFF. CDR3 nucleotides: TGTGCCAGCAGTTCGCCGGGACAGGGGTTGGATGAGCAGTTCTTC.